Here is one TCR beta chain with its context. This specimen belongs to a study of blood T cell repertoires in COVID-19. Germline V gene lookup returns CDR1 MGHRA and CDR2 YSYEKL. The CDR3 has 18 residues. Trimming pared 2 bases from V and 3 bases from J, leaving 22 bases between. The protocol was immunoSEQ multiplex PCR, while the TCRdb copy is restricted to in-frame clones and leaves out a portion. The data hold about 150,000 clones, with around four fifths observed a single time. Sequenced input: peripheral blood. The TCR was taken from a woman in her seventies who had recovered from COVID-19. The J gene is TRBJ2-5, the V gene TRBV4-1; a possible D gene is TRBD2 (5 bases). The CDR3 sequence: CASSQIPLTKLEEETQYF. CDR3 DNA sequence: TGCGCCAGCAGCCAAATCCCCCTTACAAAATTGGAGGAAGAGACCCAGTACTTC.